These 5 T cell receptor beta chains were all obtained from the same sample, sequenced in a study of cytomegalovirus exposure and HLA in healthy donors (dated by TCRdb to 2017 to 2019). Preparation of the library involved the immunoSEQ multiplex PCR assay. In TCRdb, the immuneACCESS table is reduced to in-frame sequences with V and J assigned. These tables do not hold every clone; where another copy was compared, an unresolved V gene accounts for under half, and the others remain unexplained. This sample is represented by about 130,000 clones; 88% of them were singletons. The ten largest clonotypes hold about 1.5% of the sample. Material: PBMCs. Receptors originate from a man in his thirties or forties in good health and CMV-seronegative.

The chain recombines TRBV6-5 with TRBJ2-3; weak D call: TRBD2 (6 bases). This CDR3 has 14 amino acids. V shed 4 bases and J shed 1 base, with 9 bases lying between them. Germline V gene sequence: CDR1 MNHEY, CDR2 SVGAGI. The CDR3 nucleotides are TGTGCCAGCAGTTGGCGGGATGGCACAGATACGCAGTATTTT. It yields the protein CASSWRDGTDTQYF.

This chain uses TRBV10-2 with TRBJ2-3, with TRBD2 matching 10 bases. There are 16 residues in the CDR3. Germline V gene data show CDR1 as WSHSY and CDR2 as SAAADI. Trimming removed 4 bases from V and 2 bases from J; junction bases left unmatched: 6. The CDR3 protein is CASSGRTSGITDTQYF. The CDR3 DNA reads TGCGCCAGCAGTGGACGGACTAGCGGAATCACAGATACGCAGTATTTT.

The V and J genes are TRBV15 and TRBJ2-7, with D perhaps TRBD1 (6 bases). Trimming shortened V by 0 bases and J by 0 bases, and 9 bases separated the two germline ends. Per germline, CDR1 LNHNV and CDR2 YYDKDF (reference sequence). The CDR3 runs to 15 residues. The CDR3 loop reads CATSRDRGSSYEQYF. CDR3 sequence (DNA): TGTGCCACCAGCAGAGATAGGGGGAGCTCCTACGAGCAGTACTTC. The full variable domain, in which reference TRBV15 and TRBJ2-7 provide the parts outside the CDR3, is DAMVIQNPRYQVTQFGKPVTLSCSQTLNHNVMYWYQQKSSQAPKLLFHYYDKDFNNEADTPDNFQSRRPNTSFCFLDIRSPGLGDTAMYLCATSRDRGSSYEQYFGPGTRLTVT.

The chain is built from TRBV27 and TRBJ2-7; TRBD2 aligns across 8 bases. This CDR3 spans 15 amino acids. CDR1 is MNHEY and CDR2 is SMNVEV in the germline V gene (reference sequence). Trimming cost V 6 bases and J 6 bases; bases outside gene matches: 13. CDR3 amino acids: CASSIIRGGRPEQYF. The CDR3, as DNA: TGTGCCAGCAGCATCATAAGGGGCGGGAGGCCCGAGCAGTACTTC.

The V gene is TRBV27, the J gene TRBJ2-7; 10 bases fit TRBD1. Germline-derived CDR1 and CDR2 are MNHEY and SMNVEV (reference sequence). This CDR3 contains 18 residues. With 5 bases clipped from V and 0 bases from J, the junction kept 13 bases outside the gene matches. The CDR3 bases are TGTGCCAGCAGTCCCGCGGGACAGGGGTACGGGAACTCCTACGAGCAGTACTTC. Its protein product is CASSPAGQGYGNSYEQYF.